The entry below describes one T cell receptor (beta chain). This sample is drawn from a study of T cells expressing NK-cell markers. Study-level information: Among eight sequenced donors, seven carried HCMV seropositivity while one was seronegative.

This CDR3 region has 14 residues. CDR1 is SNHLY, CDR2 FYNNEI, per germline. Synthesis of TCR beta cDNA relied on 5'RACE template switching carrying UMIs. TCRdb derives one entry per CDR3 protein from the 5' RACE reads, leaving out DNA. The table lists a few hundred thousand distinct CDR3 sequences. Input material: blood T cells: a sorted CD56 or NKG2C T cell subset, CD4+ or CD8+ T cells, or bulk PBMC T cells (not recorded which). This clonotype was sampled from a man aged 18-75 years in good health. This rearrangement joins TRBV2 to TRBJ2-2; lacking DNA, the TRBD1 call made by TCRdb goes unchecked. The CDR3 sequence is CASSPYRETGELFF. The full variable domain, in which reference TRBV2 and TRBJ2-2 provide the parts outside the CDR3, is EPEVTQTPSHQVTQMGQEVILRCVPISNHLYFYWYRQILGQKVEFLVSFYNNEISEKSEIFDDQFSVERPDGSNFTLKIRSTKLEDSAMYFCASSPYRETGELFFGEGSRLTVL.